This passage covers 28 T cell receptor beta chains from one sample sequenced in a study of shared clonotypes between healthy human individuals. Profiling relied on immunoSEQ multiplex PCR, and the TCRdb table lists in-frame clones only, not all of them. The profile covers about 2.1 million clones, with 90% to 95% appearing a single time and more than 1.5% taken by the ten largest. Only CD45RO-negative cells positively selected for CCR7 counted as naive CD8 cells, so terminally differentiated effector memory CD45RA+ cells were excluded. Specimen: naive CD8+ T cells from PBMCs. The origin of the receptors is a man between 18 and 29 years old in good health. Some clones in this sample may be carry-over from other donors' samples.

This chain connects TRBV2 to TRBJ2-2; a possible D gene is TRBD2 (5 bases). Germline V gene lookup returns CDR1 SNHLY and CDR2 FYNNEI. V lost 7 bases to trimming and J lost 6 bases, with 6 bases between them. The CDR3 runs 11 residues. CDR3 sequence reads: CASMRAGELFF. In DNA, the CDR3 is TGTGCCAGCATGAGGGCCGGGGAGCTGTTTTTT.

The chain employs TRBV4-1 and TRBJ2-1; 10 bases align to TRBD2. In germline, CDR1 is MGHRA, CDR2 YSYEKL. The CDR3 spans 22 residues. Germline trimming cut 3 bases from V and 2 bases from J; bases unmatched to any gene: 22. The DNA for the CDR3 is TGCGCCAGCAGCCAGGACGGGACCCCTGGGTCTAGCGGGAGATTCACCTACAATGAGCAGTTCTTC. It translates to CASSQDGTPGSSGRFTYNEQFF.

The rearrangement joins TRBV19 to TRBJ2-1, with TRBD1 identical over 9 bases. The V gene's germline CDR1 is LNHDA and CDR2 SQIVND (reference sequence). This CDR3 contains 13 residues. V dropped 2 bases and J dropped 10; count of bases not matched to a gene: 3. The chain's CDR3 is CASSIWTGDEQFF. The CDR3 DNA reads as TGTGCCAGTAGTATATGGACAGGGGACGAGCAGTTCTTC.

This sequence joins TRBV10-1 and TRBJ2-7, with D possibly TRBD1 on 6 matching bases. Germline CDR1 and CDR2: WNHNN and SYGVQD (reference sequence). The CDR3 runs 14 residues. Trimming took off 4 bases at V and 2 bases at J, with 12 bases between the two ends. This CDR3 is CASSVAGQTYEQYF. The CDR3 DNA reads TGCGCCAGCAGTGTCGCCGGACAGACCTACGAGCAGTACTTC.

The chain carries TRBV21-1 and TRBJ1-4. TRBV21-1 represents a pseudogene. The CDR3 extends over 17 amino acids. Here the CDR3 reads CASSKGPPAGPNEKLFF. The CDR3 DNA is TGTGCCAGCAGCAAAGGTCCGCCTGCGGGGCCGAATGAAAAACTGTTTTTT.

This rearrangement joins TRBV11-1 to TRBJ2-3, with a possible D match to TRBD2 (5 bases). The CDR3 is made up of 16 amino acids. The germline V gene encodes CDR1 SGHAT and CDR2 FQDESV (reference sequence). V was trimmed by 3 bases and J by 4 bases, leaving 17 bases between them. The CDR3 here is CASSLRLAGGADTQYF. The CDR3 DNA follows: TGTGCCAGCAGCTTGAGGCTAGCAGGAGGCGCAGATACGCAGTATTTT.

J is TRBJ2-2 and V is TRBV7-8; 10 bases agree with TRBD2. After removal of 3 bases from V and 2 bases from J, the junction contained 3 bases not matched to a gene. The CDR3 runs 16 residues. Germline CDR1 reads SGHVS; CDR2 reads FQNEAQ. CDR3 nucleotide sequence: TGTGCCAGCAGCTTCGAACTAGCGGGAAACACCGGGGAGCTGTTTTTT. Residues: CASSFELAGNTGELFF.

On this clone itself: Other DNA sequences in this specimen translate into the identical CDR3. The chain is built from TRBV9 and TRBJ2-1, with D uncertain. Germline V CDR1 and CDR2: SGDLS, YYNGEE. This CDR3 spans 13 amino acids. V lost 0 bases and J lost 5, with 6 bases in between. The CDR3 sequence is CASSVVGDNEQFF. The DNA for the CDR3 is TGTGCCAGCAGCGTAGTAGGCGACAATGAGCAGTTCTTC.

The sample holds one count of this clone. The chain couples TRBV25-1 to TRBJ2-7, with 10 positions matching TRBD2. The CDR3 consists of 15 residues. The junction had 8 bases not matched to a gene; V was cut back by 6 bases and J by 3 bases. CDR1 is MGHDK, CDR2 SYGVNS, per germline. CDR3 nucleotides: TGTGCCAGCAGAGCCGGGACTAGCGCGATCTACGAGCAGTACTTC. Translating it yields CASRAGTSAIYEQYF.

The rearrangement uses TRBV7-2 and TRBJ2-7; TRBD2 might be the D (6 bases). V was cut by 0 bases and J by 4 bases, with 13 bases left in between. The CDR3 runs 15 residues. Per the germline V gene, CDR1 is SGHTA and CDR2 is FQGNSA. The CDR3, as DNA: TGTGCCAGCAGCTTAGCGTTCGGGGGATTATACGAGCAGTACTTC. The encoded protein is CASSLAFGGLYEQYF.

V is TRBV4-1 and J is TRBJ2-1, with a tentative D call TRBD2 (5 bases). The CDR3 consists of 15 residues. Per the germline V gene, CDR1 is MGHRA and CDR2 is YSYEKL. The germline V and J ends were trimmed by 6 bases and 2 bases, with 14 bases remaining between them. The CDR3 reads CASRSGGLPYNEQFF. The CDR3 nucleotides are TGCGCCAGCAGATCTGGCGGGTTACCCTACAATGAGCAGTTCTTC.

This sequence joins TRBV10-3 and TRBJ1-5; D uncertain. The germline V and J ends were trimmed by 0 bases and 5 bases, with 8 bases remaining between them. This CDR3 has 14 residues. Germline CDR1 ENHRY, CDR2 SYGVKD. The CDR3 DNA reads TGTGCCATCAGTGAGTCAGGGAGGGATCAGCCCCAGCATTTT. Protein sequence: CAISESGRDQPQHF.

V and J are TRBV7-9 and TRBJ2-3, with TRBD2 as a possible D gene (5 bases). Germline values: CDR1 SEHNR, CDR2 FQNEAQ (reference sequence). This CDR3 region has 12 residues. V gave up 7 bases and J gave up 3 bases, with 8 bases separating them. This chain's CDR3 is CASNGGTDTQYF. The CDR3 DNA reads TGTGCCAGCAACGGCGGGACAGATACGCAGTATTTT.

This clone was counted between two and nine times. Other DNA sequences in this specimen translate into the identical CDR3. The gene calls are TRBV5-6 and TRBJ2-2; D is ambiguous. The CDR3 contains 14 residues. V shed 1 base and J shed 2 bases, with 6 bases lying between them. Germline V gives CDR1 SGHDT, CDR2 YYEEEE. CDR3 amino acids: CASSLTVNTGELFF. Here the CDR3 DNA reads TGTGCCAGCAGCTTGACAGTTAACACCGGGGAGCTGTTTTTT.

The chain joins TRBV28 to TRBJ1-1; a weak D match, TRBD1 (6 bases). Deletions cut 0 bases from V and 8 bases from J, with 16 bases between. The CDR3 is 15 residues long. Germline loops: CDR1 MDHEN, CDR2 SYDVKM. The CDR3 region is CASSLWRDNLGEAFF. CDR3 in DNA: TGTGCCAGCAGTTTATGGCGGGACAATTTAGGGGAAGCTTTCTTT.

Regarding this clone: Distinct nucleotide sequences in the sample also encode this CDR3. The chain links TRBV28 to TRBJ2-7; D uncertain. The CDR3 runs to 12 residues. Germline-derived CDR1 and CDR2 are MDHEN and SYDVKM. V was pared by 8 bases and J by 0 bases, with 8 bases between. In nucleotides, the CDR3 is TGTGCCAGCCAAGGTCTCTCCTACGAGCAGTACTTC. Its protein product is CASQGLSYEQYF.

This clone was seen once. The chain has TRBV27 and TRBJ2-2, with D possibly being TRBD2 (6 bases). V was pared by 6 bases and J by 6 bases, with 14 bases between. The CDR3 covers 14 residues. Germline V gene data show CDR1 as MNHEY and CDR2 as SMNVEV (reference sequence). The CDR3 sequence is CASRRLVISGELFF. The CDR3 region has the DNA TGTGCCAGCAGGCGACTAGTTATCTCCGGGGAGCTGTTTTTT.

The rearrangement joins TRBV7-2 to TRBJ2-1; D uncertain. The V gene lost 0 bases and the J gene lost 9 bases, with 9 bases spanning the gap. Germline assignment: CDR1 SGHTA and CDR2 FQGNSA. This CDR3 is 13 amino acids long. The CDR3 spells CASSLAGAGEQFF. The DNA for the CDR3 is TGTGCCAGCAGCTTAGCGGGCGCCGGTGAGCAGTTCTTC. Looking up the rest from reference TRBV7-2 and TRBJ2-1 gives the full variable domain: GAGVSQSPSNKVTEKGKDVELRCDPISGHTALYWYRQSLGQGLEFLIYFQGNSAPDKSGLPSDRFSAERTGGSVSTLTIQRTQQEDSAVYLCASSLAGAGEQFFGPGTRLTVL.

The chain is built from TRBV13 and TRBJ2-7; 11 bases fit TRBD2. The CDR3 length is 16 residues. Germline assignment: CDR1 PRHDT and CDR2 FYEKMQ (reference sequence). J was trimmed by 9 bases and V by 2 bases; bases with no gene match: 12. CDR3 sequence reads: CASSLHSGRGTGWQYF. DNA for the CDR3: TGTGCCAGCAGCTTACATAGCGGGAGGGGGACTGGATGGCAGTACTTC.

The rearrangement links TRBV6-1 to TRBJ1-5, with unresolved D. The V and J ends lost 6 bases and 0 bases respectively, with 9 bases between them. The CDR3 has 14 amino acids. The V gene's germline CDR1 is MNHNS and CDR2 SASEGT. CDR3 protein: CASSELDSNQPQHF. CDR3 nucleotides: TGTGCCAGCAGCGAATTGGATAGCAATCAGCCCCAGCATTTT.

This clone was picked up one time. The gene calls are TRBV19 and TRBJ1-2; 8 bases are shared with TRBD1. J gave up 5 bases and V 7 bases, and 9 bases lay outside the gene matches. Germline lookup yields CDR1 LNHDA and CDR2 SQIVND (reference sequence). This CDR3 spans 14 amino acids. In nucleotides, the CDR3 is TGTGCCAGTAATCCAGGGGGCTTCGTATATGGCTACACCTTC. It codes for CASNPGGFVYGYTF.

The V call is TRBV4-3, the J call TRBJ1-2, with D uncertain. V lost 0 bases and J lost 4, with 12 bases in between. Germline assignment: CDR1 LGHNA and CDR2 YSLEER. This CDR3 comprises 15 residues. CDR3 protein: CASSQDPAGFYGYTF. Here the CDR3 DNA reads TGCGCCAGCAGCCAAGATCCCGCAGGCTTCTATGGCTACACCTTC.

The V call is TRBV9, the J call TRBJ2-3; D is possibly TRBD2 (5 bases). Germline loops: CDR1 SGDLS, CDR2 YYNGEE. V shed 0 bases and J shed 6 bases, with 14 bases lying between them. CDR3 size: 15 residues. Written as DNA, the CDR3 is TGTGCCAGCAGCGTAGCTGGGATAGCGCAGGATACGCAGTATTTT. Its protein is CASSVAGIAQDTQYF.

This chain joins TRBV7-9 and TRBJ2-2; D is possibly TRBD2 (5 bases). Germline lookup yields CDR1 SEHNR and CDR2 FQNEAQ (reference sequence). Trimming took off 2 bases at V and 4 bases at J, with 8 bases between the two ends. This CDR3 has 14 amino acids. CDR3 nucleotide sequence: TGTGCCAGCAGCTTACGAGGAGGCACCGGGGAGCTGTTTTTT. Translated: CASSLRGGTGELFF. The complete variable domain, with remaining parts taken from reference TRBV7-9 and TRBJ2-2, reads DTGVSQNPRHKITKRGQNVTFRCDPISEHNRLYWYRQTLGQGPEFLTYFQNEAQLEKSRLLSDRFSAERPKGSFSTLEIQRTEQGDSAMYLCASSLRGGTGELFFGEGSRLTVL.

This chain uses TRBV27 with TRBJ1-2, with TRBD1 matching over 12 bases. This CDR3 contains 15 residues. The V gene's germline CDR1 is MNHEY and CDR2 SMNVEV (reference sequence). The junction had 3 bases not matched to a gene; V was cut back by 5 bases and J by 2 bases. CDR3 nucleotide sequence: TGTGCCAGCAGTATCGGGACAGGGGGCAACTATGGCTACACCTTC. Its translation: CASSIGTGGNYGYTF.

This chain links TRBV28 with TRBJ2-3; TRBD2 matches 8 bases. CDR3 length: 19 amino acids. Trimming removed 2 bases from V and 1 base from J; junction bases left unmatched: 14. Looked up from germline, CDR1 is MDHEN and CDR2 is SYDVKM. CDR3 in amino acids: CASSLDFYREGRGTDTQYF. The CDR3 DNA reads TGTGCCAGCAGTTTAGATTTCTATCGGGAGGGAAGAGGCACAGATACGCAGTATTTT.

The chain recombines TRBV29-1 with TRBJ1-2; D ambiguous. V lost 0 bases and J lost 0, with 17 bases in between. The germline gives CDR1 SQVTM, CDR2 ANQGSEA. This CDR3 region has 17 residues. CDR3 sequence reads: CSVEDPAGPSSNYGYTF. CDR3 nucleotides: TGCAGCGTTGAAGATCCGGCAGGCCCCTCGTCTAACTATGGCTACACCTTC.

The V and J genes are TRBV10-2 and TRBJ1-2; no definite D call. The CDR3 spans 10 residues. CDR1 and CDR2 (germline): WSHSY, SAAADI. Trimming stripped 6 bases from V and 10 bases from J, with 9 bases between. The CDR3 DNA is TGCGCCAGCAGGGACTCCTACTACACCTTC. Its protein product is CASRDSYYTF.